This passage covers 21 T cell receptor beta chains from one sample sequenced in a study of T cell responses to AZD1222 COVID-19 vaccine (dated by TCRdb to the early 2020s). Receptors were amplified or captured by the immunoSEQ multiplex PCR assay. The table was pulled from immuneACCESS by TCRdb, which kept in-frame rearrangements only. Such tables lose some clones; where checked, under half of the loss comes from unresolved V genes, and the rest has no known cause. Counted in this sample were 90,000 to 120,000 clones; around 87% of them appeared once. The ten largest clones capture 3% to 3.5% of the sample. Sample time point, as interpreted from the label and publication: baseline before first vaccination. Sequences were derived from peripheral blood, sampled on day 0 of AZD1222 vaccination. The receptors shown here come from an adult in good health.

The CDR3 loop is CASSLEGAGNQPQHF. CDR3 DNA sequence: TGTGCCAGCAGTTTGGAGGGGGCAGGCAATCAGCCCCAGCATTTT. This chain links TRBV28 with TRBJ1-5, with 7 bases aligning to TRBD1. The germline CDR1 and CDR2 sequences are MDHEN and SYDVKM. The CDR3 contains 15 residues. The junction had 4 bases not matched to a gene; V was cut back by 3 bases and J by 2 bases.

The chain couples TRBV7-3 to TRBJ2-5; no firm D call. Between the trimmed V and J ends, which lost 5 bases and 1 base, there was a span of 8 bases. The CDR3 consists of 13 residues. Germline loops: CDR1 SGHTA, CDR2 FQGTGA. CDR3 in amino acids: CASSIRSQETQYF. The CDR3 region has the DNA TGTGCCAGCAGCATCAGGTCCCAAGAGACCCAGTACTTC.

The rearrangement joins TRBV6-5 to TRBJ2-2; 10 bases map to TRBD1. This CDR3 contains 15 residues. Germline loops: CDR1 MNHEY, CDR2 SVGAGI. V gave up 6 bases and J gave up 4 bases; unmatched junction bases: 5. As DNA, the CDR3 is TGTGCCAGCAGACCGGGACAGGGGAGCACCGGGGAGCTGTTTTTT. Translated: CASRPGQGSTGELFF.

This chain uses TRBV2 with TRBJ2-2; no definite D call. The V end was cut by 3 bases, the J end by 4 bases, with 12 bases between. The germline V gene encodes CDR1 SNHLY and CDR2 FYNNEI. This CDR3 contains 15 residues. The CDR3 spells CASSDSWVGTGELFF. The CDR3 coding sequence is TGTGCCAGCAGTGATTCGTGGGTGGGCACCGGGGAGCTGTTTTTT.

This sequence joins TRBV9 and TRBJ2-3; D is uncertain. CDR1 and CDR2 from the germline V gene are SGDLS and YYNGEE. Deletions cut 3 bases from V and 6 bases from J, with 5 bases between. CDR3 size: 11 residues. The CDR3 sequence is CASSGADTQYF. The CDR3 DNA reads TGTGCCAGCAGCGGGGCGGATACGCAGTATTTT. Supplemented by reference TRBV9 and TRBJ2-3, the full variable domain reads DSGVTQTPKHLITATGQRVTLRCSPRSGDLSVYWYQQSLDQGLQFLIQYYNGEERAKGNILERFSAQQFPDLHSELNLSSLELGDSALYFCASSGADTQYFGPGTRLTVL.

This chain's CDR3 is CASSFPDRGIYEQYF. DNA of the CDR3: TGTGCCAGCAGTTTCCCCGACAGGGGGATCTACGAGCAGTACTTC. The V call is TRBV28, the J call TRBJ2-7; 9 positions agree with TRBD1. CDR3 size: 15 residues. J lost 3 bases, V lost 3 bases, and 6 bases had no gene match. From germline, CDR1 is MDHEN and CDR2 SYDVKM.

V usage is TRBV7-8 and J usage is TRBJ1-3; D is perhaps TRBD1 (6 bases). The CDR3 totals 16 residues. Germline V gives CDR1 SGHVS, CDR2 FQNEAQ. Trimming removed 4 bases from V and 0 bases from J, with 13 bases in between. The CDR3 region has the DNA TGTGCCAGCAGCTCGACAGGAGATATCTCTGGAAACACCATATATTTT. Protein product: CASSSTGDISGNTIYF.

The rearrangement joins TRBV6-5 to TRBJ1-1; TRBD1 might be the D (5 bases). The V end was cut by 4 bases, the J end by 5 bases, with 11 bases between. This CDR3 has 13 residues. The germline V gene encodes CDR1 MNHEY and CDR2 SVGAGI. This chain's CDR3 is CASSFRGETEAFF. The CDR3, as DNA: TGTGCCAGCAGTTTCAGAGGGGAAACTGAAGCTTTCTTT.

The chain employs TRBV4-1 and TRBJ1-4; 8 bases match TRBD1. V was pared by 0 bases and J by 8 bases, with 8 bases of the junction left unmatched. CDR3 length: 16 amino acids. The germline V gene has CDR1 MGHRA and CDR2 YSYEKL. In DNA, the CDR3 is TGCGCCAGCAGCCAAGATTTAGGACAGGGAGGGGAAAAACTGTTTTTT. Encoded protein: CASSQDLGQGGEKLFF.

The chain recombines TRBV19 with TRBJ1-2, with D possibly TRBD1 on 6 matching bases. The germline gives CDR1 LNHDA, CDR2 SQIVND (reference sequence). The length of the CDR3 is 14 residues. Trimming stripped 7 bases from V and 0 bases from J, with 12 bases between. This CDR3 is CASKPGAPNYGYTF. DNA of the CDR3: TGTGCCAGTAAACCAGGGGCTCCTAACTATGGCTACACCTTC. The complete variable domain, with remaining parts taken from reference TRBV19 and TRBJ1-2, reads DGGITQSPKYLFRKEGQNVTLSCEQNLNHDAMYWYRQDPGQGLRLIYYSQIVNDFQKGDIAEGYSVSREKKESFPLTVTSAQKNPTAFYLCASKPGAPNYGYTFGSGTRLTVV.

The rearrangement links TRBV10-3 to TRBJ1-1; 7 bases are a match to TRBD1. CDR1 is ENHRY, CDR2 SYGVKD, per germline. J lost 7 bases, V lost 6 bases, and 5 bases had no gene match. The CDR3 covers 12 residues. CDR3 region: CAISPGGHEAFF. The CDR3 DNA reads TGTGCCATCAGCCCAGGGGGTCATGAAGCTTTCTTT.

The rearrangement uses TRBV5-6 and TRBJ1-6, with D perhaps matching TRBD1 (6 bases). The CDR3 consists of 17 residues. V dropped 3 bases and J dropped 0 bases, with 13 bases sitting between them. Germline V gene sequence: CDR1 SGHDT, CDR2 YYEEEE. CDR3 in amino acids: CASSSGTSGSYNSPLHF. CDR3 bases: TGTGCCAGCAGCTCTGGGACATCCGGCTCCTATAATTCACCCCTCCACTTT.

The CDR3 here is CASSLDGSSYNEQFF. The CDR3, as DNA: TGTGCCAGCAGCTTAGACGGATCCTCCTACAATGAGCAGTTCTTC. The chain recombines TRBV7-8 with TRBJ2-1; D is uncertain. The germline CDR1 and CDR2 sequences are SGHVS and FQNEAQ. The CDR3 contains 15 residues. V was trimmed by 1 base and J by 0 bases, leaving 7 bases between them.

The chain couples TRBV5-1 to TRBJ2-2, with a possible D match to TRBD1 (6 bases). Trimming pared 0 bases from V and 6 bases from J, leaving 9 bases between. The CDR3 spans 14 residues. The germline gives CDR1 SGHRS, CDR2 YFSETQ. In nucleotides, the CDR3 is TGCGCCAGCAGCTTGGCTACAGGGTCCGGGGAGCTGTTTTTT. Encoded protein: CASSLATGSGELFF.

The gene calls are TRBV19 and TRBJ2-7; D possibly uses TRBD1 or TRBD2 (5 bases each). This CDR3 contains 15 residues. Germline V gene sequence: CDR1 LNHDA, CDR2 SQIVND (reference sequence). V gave up 7 bases and J gave up 2 bases, with 18 bases separating them. The CDR3 here is CASTPQGDGPYEQYF. For the CDR3, the DNA is TGTGCCAGTACCCCCCAAGGGGACGGACCCTACGAGCAGTACTTC.

This rearrangement joins TRBV18 to TRBJ2-7, with D possibly matching TRBD1 (7 bases). Per germline, CDR1 KGHSH and CDR2 LQKENI. V lost 6 bases and J lost 2, with 14 bases in between. The CDR3 is made up of 14 amino acids. The CDR3: CASSLAGQTYEQYF. The DNA of the CDR3 is TGTGCCAGCTCCCTGGCGGGACAGACCTACGAGCAGTACTTC.

A single count supports this clone. The chain carries TRBV15 and TRBJ1-5; TRBD1 agrees at 7 bases. This CDR3 has 15 amino acids. Germline V lookup: CDR1 LNHNV, CDR2 YYDKDF (reference sequence). J gave up 4 bases and V 9 bases, and 12 bases lay outside the gene matches. Written as DNA, the CDR3 is TGTGCCACAGACGACAGGGCGTCGGGAAATCAGCCCCAGCATTTT. Residues: CATDDRASGNQPQHF.

This chain joins TRBV4-1 and TRBJ2-7; 8 nucleotides match TRBD1. J was trimmed by 3 bases and V by 0 bases; bases with no gene match: 10. The CDR3 totals 17 residues. Germline CDR1 reads MGHRA; CDR2 reads YSYEKL. Written as DNA, the CDR3 is TGCGCCAGCAGCCAAGATCCTCCGGGACAGGTTCGCTACGAGCAGTACTTC. Amino acids: CASSQDPPGQVRYEQYF.

The V call is TRBV28, the J call TRBJ1-4, with D possibly matching TRBD1 (6 bases). V was pared by 5 bases and J by 0 bases, with 10 bases between. This CDR3 comprises 15 residues. Germline V gene sequence: CDR1 MDHEN, CDR2 SYDVKM. The CDR3 region has the DNA TGTGCCAGCAGTACCCGACAGGCAACTAATGAAAAACTGTTTTTT. It codes for CASSTRQATNEKLFF.

This clone has just one count. The chain has TRBV5-1 and TRBJ1-6; D is ambiguous. The CDR3 is made up of 20 amino acids. Germline CDR1 is SGHRS and CDR2 is YFSETQ. The germline V and J ends were trimmed by 0 bases and 0 bases, with 19 bases remaining between them. In DNA, the CDR3 is TGCGCCAGCAGCTTGGGGGTTGGAGCTCCTAGGAGCTCCTATAATTCACCCCTCCACTTT. This sequence encodes CASSLGVGAPRSSYNSPLHF. Looking up the rest from reference TRBV5-1 and TRBJ1-6 gives the full variable domain: KAGVTQTPRYLIKTRGQQVTLSCSPISGHRSVSWYQQTPGQGLQFLFEYFSETQRNKGNFPGRFSGRQFSNSRSEMNVSTLELGDSALYLCASSLGVGAPRSSYNSPLHFGNGTRLTVT.

This chain connects TRBV7-9 to TRBJ2-7; the match to TRBD2 covers 8 bases. Germline trimming cut 5 bases from V and 5 bases from J; bases unmatched to any gene: 8. The V gene's germline CDR1 is SEHNR and CDR2 FQNEAQ (reference sequence). This CDR3 contains 14 residues. The CDR3 region has the DNA TGTGCCAGCAGCCTATCGGGGGGGTACCACGAGCAGTACTTC. Translation: CASSLSGGYHEQYF.